Listed below are T cell receptor beta chains from one sample, sequenced in a study of cytomegalovirus exposure and HLA in healthy donors. Assay: immunoSEQ multiplex PCR; the TCRdb copy retains only in-frame clones and omits some. Here the sample spans some 120,000 clones, roughly 66% being singletons. The specimen sequenced was PBMCs. These receptor sequences come from a woman between 25 and 40 years old in good health and CMV-seronegative. The CDR3 runs from the conserved cysteine through the conserved F or W. A D gene is named only where the DNA matches it firmly. Some rows mark clone size as missing; the rest say once, few, many or name a class of expanded clone.

J gene,clone size,D gene,V gene,CDR3 protein,CDR3 DNA
TRBJ1-5,NA,TRBD1,TRBV6-1,CASSAQTGAIFSNQPQHF,TGTGCCAGCAGTGCCCAGACAGGGGCGATCTTTAGCAATCAGCCCCAGCATTTT
TRBJ1-2,NA,NA,TRBV18,CASSPGQHYGYTF,TGTGCCAGCTCACCCGGACAGCACTATGGCTACACCTTC
TRBJ2-7,few,TRBD2,TRBV6-1,CASSDGTRAYEQYF,TGTGCCAGCAGTGACGGGACTAGAGCCTACGAGCAGTACTTC
TRBJ1-1,NA,NA,TRBV5-1,CASSPTGNTEAFF,TGCGCCAGCAGCCCAACAGGGAACACTGAAGCTTTCTTT
TRBJ2-1,NA,TRBD2,TRBV2,CASSRELAGGPNEQFF,TGTGCCAGCAGTAGAGAACTAGCGGGAGGGCCCAATGAGCAGTTCTTC
TRBJ2-5,NA,TRBD1,TRBV5-5,CASSVDRLETQYF,TGTGCCAGCAGCGTGGACAGGTTGGAGACCCAGTACTTC
TRBJ2-3,NA,NA,TRBV28,CASNNGGAGTDTQYF,TGTGCCAGCAATAACGGCGGGGCAGGCACAGATACGCAGTATTTT
TRBJ2-1,NA,TRBD2,TRBV20-1,CSVLSGVEQFF,TGCAGTGTCCTTAGCGGGGTCGAGCAGTTCTTC
TRBJ1-1,NA,TRBD1,TRBV28,CASSPRTGVPAEAFF,TGTGCCAGCAGTCCTCGGACAGGGGTCCCGGCTGAAGCTTTCTTT
TRBJ1-3,NA,NA,TRBV4-3,CASSQTGNIGNTIYF,TGCGCCAGCAGCCAAACAGGGAACATAGGGAACACCATATATTTT
TRBJ2-6,few,NA,TRBV7-2,CASSLALKSSGANVLTF,TGTGCCAGCAGCTTAGCTCTAAAGAGCTCTGGGGCCAACGTCCTGACTTTC
TRBJ1-2,few,NA,TRBV7-9,CASSLEEQTYGYTF,TGTGCCAGCAGCTTAGAGGAGCAGACCTATGGCTACACCTTC
TRBJ2-1,NA,TRBD1,TRBV5-4,CASSTPTTGVEPYNEQFF,TGTGCCAGCAGCACACCCACGACAGGGGTCGAACCCTACAATGAGCAGTTCTTC
TRBJ1-4,few,NA,TRBV5-4,CASSLGGSEKLFF,TGTGCCAGCAGCTTGGGAGGGAGTGAAAAACTGTTTTTT
TRBJ1-1,once,TRBD1,TRBV28,CASSLFPGAGGSTEAFF,TGTGCCAGCAGTTTATTCCCTGGGGCAGGGGGCTCCACTGAAGCTTTCTTT
TRBJ2-2,few,TRBD1,TRBV28,CASSLTGGSSGELFF,TGTGCCAGCAGTTTAACAGGGGGGAGCTCCGGGGAGCTGTTTTTT
TRBJ1-5,NA,NA,TRBV28,CASRKTDSLLLMGLSNQPQHF,TGTGCCAGCAGAAAAACGGACAGCTTGCTATTAATGGGGCTTAGCAATCAGCCCCAGCATTTT
TRBJ2-1,NA,NA,TRBV2,CASSEVTSGNEQFF,TGTGCCAGCAGTGAGGTGACTAGTGGTAATGAGCAGTTCTTC
TRBJ1-1,once,TRBD1,TRBV5-6,CASSRPDRDDAFF,TGTGCCAGCAGCCGACCGGACAGGGATGACGCTTTCTTT
TRBJ1-3,few,NA,TRBV6-1,CASSEGYSGNTIYF,TGTGCCAGCAGTGAAGGCTACTCTGGAAACACCATATATTTT
TRBJ2-5,few,NA,TRBV4-3,CASSQQYNQGGETQYF,TGCGCCAGCAGCCAACAGTACAACCAAGGGGGAGAGACCCAGTACTTC
TRBJ1-1,NA,NA,TRBV5-1,CASSLLPGMNTEAFF,TGCGCCAGCAGCTTGCTGCCGGGAATGAACACTGAAGCTTTCTTT
TRBJ2-1,NA,TRBD1,TRBV6-1,CASSDGQGPHEQFF,TGTGCCAGCAGTGATGGACAGGGACCCCATGAGCAGTTCTTC
TRBJ2-1,NA,NA,TRBV28,CASSLSGFSYNEQFF,TGTGCCAGCAGTTTATCAGGATTTTCCTACAATGAGCAGTTCTTC
TRBJ2-1,few,TRBD2,TRBV30,CAWSVGTRSYNEQFF,TGTGCCTGGAGCGTCGGGACTAGATCCTACAATGAGCAGTTCTTC
TRBJ2-3,NA,NA,TRBV6-1,CASSTDTDTQYF,TGTGCCAGCAGTACTGACACAGATACGCAGTATTTT
TRBJ1-5,NA,NA,TRBV7-2,CASTGGNQPQHF,TGTGCCAGCACGGGGGGCAATCAGCCCCAGCATTTT
TRBJ2-7,NA,TRBD2,TRBV9,CASSVRSGSAYEQYF,TGTGCCAGCAGCGTACGTAGCGGGAGCGCCTACGAGCAGTACTTC
TRBJ1-5,NA,NA,TRBV2,CASNVQPNQPQHF,TGTGCCAGCAATGTACAACCCAATCAGCCCCAGCATTTT
TRBJ2-1,NA,TRBD1,TRBV4-3,CASSQEGQGSNYNEQFF,TGCGCCAGCAGCCAAGAGGGACAGGGATCTAACTACAATGAGCAGTTCTTC
TRBJ1-1,NA,NA,TRBV4-1,CASSQSRLRMNTEAFF,TGCGCCAGCAGCCAGAGCCGACTGAGAATGAACACTGAAGCTTTCTTT
TRBJ1-2,NA,TRBD1,TRBV18,CASSPPGRGQGYGYTF,TGTGCCAGCTCACCACCGGGAAGGGGACAGGGCTATGGCTACACCTTC
TRBJ2-3,few,NA,TRBV28,CASSGSGSTTDTQYF,TGTGCCAGCAGCGGTAGCGGATCCACCACAGATACGCAGTATTTT
TRBJ1-5,NA,NA,TRBV28,CASTTAAQPQHF,TGTGCCAGCACCACGGCGGCCCAGCCCCAGCATTTT
TRBJ2-1,NA,NA,TRBV2,CASSELDNDNEQFF,TGTGCCAGCAGTGAATTGGACAACGACAATGAGCAGTTCTTC
TRBJ2-3,NA,NA,TRBV28,CASSQLGGKSTDTQYF,TGTGCCAGCAGCCAACTTGGCGGGAAGAGCACAGATACGCAGTATTTT
TRBJ2-2,NA,NA,TRBV6-5,CASSYSAGANTGELFF,TGTGCCAGCAGTTACTCGGCGGGCGCGAACACCGGGGAGCTGTTTTTT
TRBJ2-7,NA,NA,TRBV5-6,CASSAGPSYEQYF,TGTGCCAGCAGCGCAGGCCCTTCGTACGAGCAGTACTTC
TRBJ1-2,NA,NA,TRBV7-9,CASSLSGNGYTF,TGTGCCAGCAGCTTGTCAGGGAATGGCTACACCTTC
TRBJ2-3,NA,NA,TRBV29-1,CSVVLATRTDTQYF,TGCAGCGTGGTCCTAGCGACCCGCACAGATACGCAGTATTTT
TRBJ1-3,NA,NA,TRBV28,CASSRSSSGNTIYF,TGTGCCAGCAGCCGAAGTAGCTCTGGAAACACCATATATTTT
TRBJ1-3,NA,NA,TRBV28,CASSSPPGNTIYF,TGTGCCAGCAGTTCTCCCCCCGGAAACACCATATATTTT
TRBJ1-2,NA,TRBD1,TRBV18,CASSGPGQGALTGYTF,TGTGCCAGCTCAGGACCGGGACAGGGGGCGCTTACCGGCTACACCTTC
TRBJ2-7,few,NA,TRBV5-5,CASSARPDHRVAYEQYF,TGTGCCAGCAGCGCGCGGCCCGACCACAGGGTAGCCTACGAGCAGTACTTC
TRBJ2-7,few,NA,TRBV5-1,CASSTGTGREQYF,TGCGCCAGCAGCACGGGTACAGGGCGCGAGCAGTACTTC
TRBJ1-1,NA,TRBD1,TRBV11-1,CASSSLDRATEAFF,TGTGCCAGCAGCTCACTGGACAGGGCGACTGAAGCTTTCTTT